The clone carrying this TCR beta chain was recorded a few times. Original handling: Amplifying reference gene primers gave estimates of nucleated cell counts. Libraries were prepared by immunoSEQ multiplex PCR; TCRdb keeps only in-frame clonotypes and omits some of them. V and J calls and clone size are as listed in that table; D and trimming were resolved from the DNA. The table has about 150,000 clones, 70% to 90% seen once. The data derive from a study of blood T cell repertoires in COVID-19. Study-level background: Sites in the United States, Italy and Spain provided acute and convalescent COVID-19 samples. PBMCs, B-cell-depleted T cells, or T cells provided the cDNA or gDNA that made up the material.

The V and J ends lost 1 base and 0 bases respectively, with 10 bases between them. The CDR3 runs to 15 residues. Germline CDR1 reads MNHNS; CDR2 reads SASEGT. Sequencing was performed on peripheral blood. The V gene is TRBV6-1, the J gene TRBJ2-7; possibly TRBD1 for D (5 bases). The TCR sequence derives from a middle-aged woman with active or convalescent COVID-19. As DNA, the CDR3 is TGTGCCAGCAGTGAAGGATCAGGGTTCTCCTACGAGCAGTACTTC. Translation gives CASSEGSGFSYEQYF.